The T cell receptor beta chain under discussion was sequenced for a study of metastatic and nonmetastatic thyroid tumors. Study-level information: Comparative analysis of repertoires was undertaken across blood and tumor or nodule tissue obtained from malignant and benign thyroid patients.

Each patient went into thyroid surgery without having received any treatment. About this clone itself: Its target is not known.

The CDR3 has 16 amino acids. The germline V gene encodes CDR1 MNHNS and CDR2 SASEGT. Trimming removed 9 bases from V and 0 bases from J; junction bases left unmatched: 6. The authors' processing: It was from CDR3 differences across clinicopathological groups that a distant-metastasis classifier for papillary thyroid cancer was built. TCRdb reanalyzed the PCR reads via MiXCR. It is TCRdb's table, rather than the study itself, that gives the V and J calls and clone size. The table lists thousands of clones, about 31% of them singletons, with 15% to 20% in the top ten. Study-level results: Benign nodules reportedly had significantly lower TCR beta diversity than malignant thyroid tumors in blood and tumor.

V and J are TRBV6-1 and TRBJ1-6; 9 nucleotides agree with TRBD1. This TCR was recovered from a female donor with papillary thyroid cancer or a benign thyroid nodule (not recorded which). Some clones in this sample may be carry-over from other donors' samples. The specimen sequenced was adjacent normal tissue. The CDR3 is CASNGQGSSYNSPLHF. CDR3 in DNA: TGTGCCAGTAATGGACAGGGGAGCTCCTATAATTCACCCCTCCACTTT.